This record covers a single T cell receptor beta chain. Its antigen is not identified. Germline CDR1 and CDR2: SQVTM and ANQGSEA. This CDR3 spans 12 amino acids. TRB cDNA libraries were made by UMI-labeled 5' RACE. TCRdb processed the 5' RACE reads again and assigns one entry to each CDR3 protein, with no DNA. The sample totals around 160,000 distinct CDR3 sequences; its top ten clones hold over 0.25%. The data were taken from a study of CXCR3-negative and CXCR3-positive naive CD8 T cells. Turning to the study itself: The TRB read total, about 135 million, broke down to about 1.5 +/- 0.3 million reads per library. General study findings and limits: Hydrophobicity of TRB CDR3s was greater in CXCR3-positive naive cells than in CXCR3-negative naive cells. Naive cells, whether CXCR3-negative or CXCR3-positive, had similar TRBV-TRBJ usage, while memory cells differed. Comparably high diversity marked both naive subsets, whereas memory CD8+ cells had much lower diversity.

Sequences were obtained from naive CXCR3+ CD8+ T cells from blood. Subset indicated: CD45RO-CCR7+CD27+CD95- naive CD8+ T cells expressing CXCR3 (TNR3+). The chain carries TRBV29-1 and TRBJ2-1; there is no DNA to check the TCRdb D call of TRBD2. The sequence derives from a human donor in good health. Some clones in this sample may be carry-over from other donors' samples. The CDR3 sequence: CSAEGLALEQFF.